A selection of T cell receptor beta chains follows, all from one sample in a study of blood T cell repertoires in COVID-19. Measured with immunoSEQ multiplex PCR; TCRdb has only the in-frame clones, and not every one. The profile shows fewer than 90,000 clones, around 89% of them singletons. The sequencing sample was made of peripheral blood. The receptor source for this set is a man aged 60 to 69 with acute or convalescent COVID-19. Each CDR3 is given with its conserved first and last residue. The D gene is left open where the match is weak. Only some rows state a clone size, as once, few, many or a class for expanded clones.

v_gene	j_gene	d_gene	abundance	CDR3aa	CDR3nt
TRBV30	TRBJ1-2	TRBD1	NA	CAWRRTGDGGYTF	TGTGCCTGGAGGCGGACAGGGGATGGAGGCTACACCTTC
TRBV19	TRBJ1-4	TRBD1	NA	CASSTDRGRREKLFF	TGTGCCAGTAGTACCGACAGGGGGCGCCGTGAAAAACTGTTTTTT
TRBV15	TRBJ1-1	NA	NA	CATSRVTPLNTEAFF	TGTGCCACCAGCAGAGTGACACCTTTAAACACTGAAGCTTTCTTT
TRBV7-9	TRBJ2-7	TRBD1	NA	CASSLVGQGVLNF	TGTGCCAGCAGCTTAGTTGGACAGGGGGTACTGAACTTC
TRBV5-1	TRBJ2-3	TRBD2	NA	CASSLVLAGDYTDTQYF	TGCGCCAGCAGCTTGGTTCTAGCGGGAGATTACACAGATACGCAGTATTTT
TRBV5-1	TRBJ1-4	TRBD1	NA	CASSLLQGSEKLFF	TGCGCCAGCAGCTTGTTACAGGGGTCTGAAAAACTGTTTTTT
TRBV19	TRBJ2-5	TRBD2	NA	CASRGTSGETQYF	TGTGCCAGTAGGGGGACTAGCGGGGAGACCCAGTACTTC
TRBV6-1	TRBJ2-1	NA	few	CASSDPRGYNEQFF	TGTGCCAGCAGTGACCCCCGGGGATACAATGAGCAGTTCTTC
TRBV5-1	TRBJ2-7	NA	NA	CASSRGTAYEQYF	TGCGCCAGCAGCAGGGGCACCGCCTACGAGCAGTACTTC
TRBV27	TRBJ2-1	NA	once	CASSLEGWSYNEQFF	TGTGCCAGCAGTTTAGAGGGTTGGTCCTACAATGAGCAGTTCTTC
TRBV28	TRBJ2-7	NA	once	CASSLGGGYEQYF	TGTGCCAGCAGTTTAGGGGGCGGCTACGAGCAGTACTTC
TRBV4-2	TRBJ2-1	TRBD2	NA	CASRGRGNEQFF	TGTGCCAGCAGGGGGCGGGGGAATGAGCAGTTCTTC
TRBV30	TRBJ1-6	NA	NA	CAWSATGRDSPLHF	TGTGCCTGGAGCGCGACGGGTCGGGATTCACCCCTCCACTTT
TRBV7-6	TRBJ2-2	TRBD2	NA	CASSFGLAANTGELFF	TGTGCCAGCAGCTTCGGACTAGCGGCCAACACCGGGGAGCTGTTTTTT
TRBV5-1	TRBJ2-1	NA	NA	CASSSSNEQFF	TGCGCCAGCAGCTCTTCCAATGAGCAGTTCTTC
TRBV7-9	TRBJ1-4	NA	few	CASGGSAATNEKLFF	TGTGCCAGCGGTGGCAGCGCCGCAACTAATGAAAAACTGTTTTTT
TRBV5-1	TRBJ2-7	NA	NA	CASSLVLGRLYEQYF	TGCGCCAGCAGCTTGGTACTAGGAAGACTCTACGAGCAGTACTTC
TRBV19	TRBJ1-1	TRBD1	NA	CASKRTGGEAFF	TGTGCCAGTAAACGGACAGGGGGAGAAGCTTTCTTT
TRBV9	TRBJ2-7	NA	NA	CASSVGGLNSYEQYF	TGTGCCAGCAGCGTTGGAGGTTTAAACTCCTACGAGCAGTACTTC
TRBV5-1	TRBJ2-5	NA	once	CASSLEAGEGQTQYF	TGCGCCAGCAGCTTGGAGGCAGGGGAGGGTCAGACCCAGTACTTC
TRBV5-1	TRBJ2-3	NA	NA	CASSLRSGSSMSDTQYF	TGCGCCAGCAGCTTGCGATCCGGTAGCTCGATGTCGGATACGCAGTATTTT
TRBV5-1	TRBJ1-4	NA	NA	CASSLRTAEKLFF	TGCGCCAGCAGCCTCCGGACAGCCGAAAAACTGTTTTTT
TRBV7-6	TRBJ1-2	TRBD1	few	CASSQPGQGVHGYTF	TGTGCCAGCAGCCAACCGGGACAGGGAGTTCATGGCTACACCTTC
TRBV19	TRBJ2-1	TRBD2	NA	CASRQRTGTTRYNEQFF	TGTGCCAGTAGACAAAGGACCGGGACTACAAGATACAATGAGCAGTTCTTC
TRBV5-1	TRBJ2-1	TRBD2	NA	CASSVLAGYNEQFF	TGCGCCAGCAGCGTTCTAGCGGGCTACAATGAGCAGTTCTTC
TRBV19	TRBJ1-2	NA	NA	CASSRWEGPANYGYTF	TGTGCCAGTAGTCGGTGGGAGGGACCAGCTAACTATGGCTACACCTTC
TRBV29-1	TRBJ2-7	TRBD1	NA	CSGYRGQEQYF	TGCAGCGGGTACAGGGGACAAGAGCAGTACTTC
TRBV3-1/TRBV3-2	TRBJ2-7	TRBD2	NA	CASSGLAAYEQYF	TGTGCCAGCAGCGGACTAGCGGCGTACGAGCAGTACTTC
TRBV5-6	TRBJ2-1	TRBD1	NA	CASCGQESSYNEQFF	TGTGCCAGCTGTGGACAGGAGAGCTCCTACAATGAGCAGTTCTTC
TRBV6-5	TRBJ1-2	NA	NA	CASSWGDGYTF	TGTGCCAGCAGTTGGGGGGATGGCTACACCTTC
TRBV5-1	TRBJ1-4	TRBD1	NA	CASGRQGVTNEKLFF	TGCGCCAGCGGCAGACAGGGGGTCACTAATGAAAAACTGTTTTTT
TRBV5-1	TRBJ1-2	NA	NA	CASSSQNYGYTF	TGCGCCAGCAGCTCCCAAAACTATGGCTACACCTTC
TRBV5-4	TRBJ2-3	TRBD2	NA	CASSYGGSADTQYF	TGTGCCAGCAGCTATGGCGGGAGTGCAGATACGCAGTATTTT
TRBV10-3	TRBJ1-2	TRBD1	NA	CAISEAGTGGRDLMANYGYTF	TGTGCCATCAGTGAGGCCGGGACAGGGGGCCGGGATCTTATGGCTAACTATGGCTACACCTTC
TRBV9	TRBJ2-1	NA	NA	CASSVSPISNEQFF	TGTGCCAGCAGCGTGAGTCCGATAAGCAATGAGCAGTTCTTC
TRBV11-2	TRBJ1-2	TRBD1	NA	CASSRDRDFGYTF	TGTGCCAGCAGCCGGGACAGGGATTTTGGCTACACCTTC
TRBV5-6	TRBJ2-3	NA	NA	CASSLVFPQSDTQYF	TGTGCCAGCAGCTTGGTGTTCCCCCAGTCAGATACGCAGTATTTT
TRBV5-1	TRBJ2-2	TRBD2	NA	CASSPGTGGQRELFF	TGCGCCAGCAGCCCTGGGACGGGGGGGCAAAGGGAGCTGTTTTTT
TRBV24-1	TRBJ2-1	TRBD2	NA	CATSDLRAGGYNEQFF	TGTGCCACCAGTGATTTACGAGCGGGGGGTTACAATGAGCAGTTCTTC
TRBV6-5	TRBJ1-2	NA	NA	CASSSPRTNDYGYTF	TGTGCCAGCAGTTCGCCTCGGACAAATGACTATGGCTACACCTTC
TRBV10-3	TRBJ2-1	NA	NA	CAILKSLEDEQFF	TGTGCCATCTTAAAATCTTTGGAGGATGAGCAGTTCTTC
TRBV10-2	TRBJ2-1	TRBD2	NA	CASRETSGFYNEQFF	TGCGCCAGCAGGGAGACTAGCGGATTCTACAATGAGCAGTTCTTC
TRBV10-3	TRBJ2-5	TRBD2	NA	CAIRTSGEGETQYF	TGTGCCATCCGGACTAGCGGGGAGGGGGAGACCCAGTACTTC
TRBV29-1	TRBJ2-2	NA	NA	CSVEVTNTNTGELFF	TGCAGCGTTGAGGTGACAAATACGAACACCGGGGAGCTGTTTTTT
TRBV14	TRBJ2-7	NA	once	CASSYTHYEQYF	TGTGCCAGCAGTTACACACACTACGAGCAGTACTTC
TRBV5-1	TRBJ2-7	TRBD1	NA	CASSGDRIPYEQYF	TGCGCCAGCAGCGGGGACAGGATCCCCTACGAGCAGTACTTC
TRBV19	TRBJ1-2	TRBD1	NA	CASMGQGVYFDYGYTF	TGTGCCAGTATGGGTCAGGGGGTTTATTTTGACTATGGCTACACCTTC